What follows is one T cell receptor (beta chain) and its context. Its specificity is not known. This entry belongs to a study of T cell repertoires in cytomegalovirus infection. Looking at the study overall: Recently identified HLA-C-restricted CMV epitopes were used, and well-studied HLA-B-restricted CMV epitopes were used as well. TCR beta signatures that were public indicated CMV infection and matching HLA type.

Notes on the study in general: Public TCR beta family frequency separated CMV-and-HLA carriers, including in an independent cohort. The ex vivo response was dominated by HLA-C-restricted CMV-specific TCR beta clonotypes.

Trimming removed 10 bases from V and 8 bases from J; junction bases left unmatched: 8. CDR1 is SEHNR, CDR2 FQNEAQ, per germline (reference sequence). The CDR3 spans 12 residues. One entry per CDR3 protein results from TCRdb running MiXCR on the reads. The sample lists fewer than 950,000 distinct CDR3 sequences; 32% were seen once. The specimen was cultured CD8+ T cells from PBMCs, collected from culture after CMV antigen stimulation. The receptor was derived from a human donor in good health (CMV status not recorded). Some clones in this sample may be carry-over from other donors' samples. The gene calls are TRBV7-9 and TRBJ2-1; 7 bases agree with TRBD1. The CDR3 DNA reads as TGTGCCAACAGACTGCAGGGGGATGAGCAGTTCTTC. Its protein product is CANRLQGDEQFF.